This T cell receptor (beta chain) stems from a study of a mutant IDH1 vaccine in newly diagnosed glioma (dated by TCRdb to the early 2020s). Turning to the overall study: Patients received eight vaccinations in weeks 1, 3, 5, 7, 11, 15, 19 and 23, corresponding to visits V03 through V10. Of the approximately 32 treated patients, about 60% were male and 37.5% were female, and the mean age was approximately 39 years. Vaccination was initiated 4-6 weeks after radiotherapy alone, or concurrently with temozolomide cycles in the chemotherapy-containing groups. Peripheral blood was collected at six visits: V03 (baseline), V05, V07, V10, V12 and V13. For exploratory analyses, 25 treated patients had longitudinal TCRB deep sequencing done wherever samples were available. Prior to enrollment, patients had been given standard therapy consisting of radiotherapy alone, temozolomide alone, or radiochemotherapy with temozolomide, with the combination given to most patients.

General findings and caveats noted by the study authors: Pseudoprogression appeared unrelated to alterations in the top peripheral T cell clonotypes detected by TCRB sequencing. PBMC samples for TCRB deep sequencing were selected based on availability. Immune responses induced by the vaccine were seen in roughly 95% of patients across multiple MHC alleles. The authors stated that sample limitations prevented analyses of patient blood samples from being reproduced.

The cysteine opens and the phenylalanine closes a CDR3 of 14 amino acids. The DNA shown is the 42-base CDR3, in frame from base 1. The CDR1 and CDR2 encoded by the germline V gene are SGHRS and YFSETQ. V gives up 0 bases and J gives up 1 base, and the segment between their germline ends measures 7 bases. A note on this clone: Its recognized antigen is unknown. No qualities accompany the bases; no much larger clone lies one base away.

The sample's time point label, in plain terms: week 5, during vaccination. Every vaccine dose consisted of 300 ug of a 20-mer mutant IDH1 peptide in Montanide, administered subcutaneously together with topical imiquimod. Newly diagnosed WHO grade 3 or 4 IDH1-mutant astrocytomas showing loss of nuclear ATRX were present in the donors. The samples were drawn from NOA16, a multicentre, single-arm, open-label phase I trial in Germany that tested a mutant IDH1 peptide vaccine in humans for the first time. Genomic DNA for TCRB sequencing was extracted from EDTA blood using the DNeasy Blood and Tissue Kit. Library preparation employed the immunoSEQ multiplex PCR assay. Following the manufacturer's protocol, the hsTCRB Kit was used to amplify rearranged TCR beta chain sequences. Sequencing of TCRB libraries was carried out on an Illumina MiSeq. From the authors' description of their analysis: The kit vendor's proprietary platform handled demultiplexing, trimming and gene mapping. TCRdb's version of the immuneACCESS table is confined to in-frame rearrangements and falls short of the full clone set. An unresolved V gene accounts for under half of the shortfall where checked; the remainder is of unknown origin. V, J and clone size derive from that table, while D and trimming were established from the DNA sequence. The sample data list about 54,000 clones, and around 81% of these were observed just once. The biggest ten clones account for 3% to 3.5% of the sample.

This TCR was sampled from a man aged 25 to 40 with glioma. The material sequenced was PBMCs, taken from a glioma patient whose treatment included an IDH1 peptide vaccine. The chain was built from TRBV5-1 and TRBJ1-1, with no confident D gene call. The bases are TGCGCCAGCAGCTTGGAGGTGACGAACACTGAAGCTTTCTTT. This codes for CASSLEVTNTEAFF.